This entry describes one T cell receptor beta chain. Antigen: not known. From germline, CDR1 is SEHNR and CDR2 FQNEAQ (reference sequence). This CDR3 has 14 amino acids. V dropped 4 bases and J dropped 0 bases, with 7 bases sitting between them. This sample is drawn from a study of shared clonotypes between healthy human individuals. Study findings and constraints: Investigators collected only blood, and repertoires in tissues likely differ. Sharing across several donors was seen in 4% to 6.5% of naive CD4 clonotypes.

Repertoires were generated with immunoSEQ multiplex PCR, while TCRdb's copy carries only in-frame clones and drops some. The profile covers over a million clones, with approximately 78% appearing a single time and around 0.61% taken by the ten largest. The chain links TRBV7-9 to TRBJ1-3; D remains unclear. This clonotype was sampled from a man aged 18 to 29 in good health. Some clones in this sample may be carry-over from other donors' samples. The sequencing input was memory CD4+ T cells from PBMCs. Specified subset: CD45RA-negative fraction. The CDR3 sequence: CASSSNPSGNTIYF. The CDR3 bases are TGTGCCAGCAGCTCAAACCCCTCTGGAAACACCATATATTTT.